The 21 T cell receptor beta chains listed next were all sequenced from one sample in a study of T cell repertoires in cytomegalovirus infection. TCRdb reanalysed the reads using MiXCR and keeps one entry per CDR3 protein. The sample consists of about 260,000 distinct CDR3 sequences, 8% to 9.5% of them appearing once. Sequenced: PBMCs. These receptor sequences come from a human donor in good health (CMV status not recorded). Some clones in this sample may be carry-over from other donors' samples.

This clonotype was found many times. This rearrangement joins TRBV7-2 to TRBJ1-2, with D perhaps matching TRBD1 (6 bases). CDR3 length: 16 residues. Germline CDR1 is SGHTA and CDR2 is FQGNSA. V gave up 3 bases and J gave up 4 bases, with 18 bases separating them. CDR3 amino acids: CASSLGVDRAIYGYTF. The CDR3 DNA reads TGTGCCAGCAGCTTGGGAGTGGACAGAGCTATCTATGGCTACACCTTC.

The chain couples TRBV19 to TRBJ2-3, with 10 bases identical to TRBD2. The J segment lost 2 bases and the V segment lost 3 bases, leaving 5 bases of the junction unmatched. CDR1 is LNHDA and CDR2 is SQIVND in the germline V gene (reference sequence). The CDR3 spans 16 residues. This chain's CDR3 is CASSIGTSVFTDTQYF. The CDR3, as DNA: TGTGCCAGTAGTATTGGGACTAGCGTTTTCACAGATACGCAGTATTTT.

This clonotype showed up many times. J is TRBJ1-5 and V is TRBV19; 7 bases align to TRBD1. CDR3 length equals 15 residues. Germline values: CDR1 LNHDA, CDR2 SQIVND (reference sequence). With V trimmed by 7 bases and J by 4 bases, 10 bases remained unmatched. CDR3 bases: TGTGCCAGTACCCTGACAGGGAAGTGGAATCAGCCCCAGCATTTT. This sequence encodes CASTLTGKWNQPQHF.

The rearrangement links TRBV6-5 to TRBJ2-3; possibly TRBD1 or TRBD2 for D (5 bases each). Germline CDR1 reads MNHEY; CDR2 reads SVGAGI. This CDR3 has 14 amino acids. V was cut by 6 bases and J by 5 bases, with 15 bases left in between. DNA of the CDR3: TGTGCCAGCAGCCCCAGGGCTGGGGGAGATACGCAGTATTTT. Protein product: CASSPRAGGDTQYF.

CDR3 coding DNA: TGTGCCAGCAGGGACAGGGAGTCCGGAAGACCCCAGCATTTT. The encoded protein is CASRDRESGRPQHF. The chain uses TRBV12-3 or TRBV12-4 and TRBJ1-5; the match to TRBD1 covers 8 bases. After removal of 6 bases from V and 10 bases from J, the junction contained 11 bases not matched to a gene. The CDR3 has 14 amino acids.

This clonotype was counted between two and nine times. The chain combines TRBV7-9 with TRBJ1-1, with D unresolved. Trimming cost V 3 bases and J 1 base, with 6 bases left between them. The CDR3 has 13 amino acids. Germline lookup yields CDR1 SEHNR and CDR2 FQNEAQ (reference sequence). The CDR3 nucleotides read TGTGCCAGCAGCTTTACACAGAACACTGAAGCTTTCTTT. Protein product: CASSFTQNTEAFF. Variable domain in full (rest from reference TRBV7-9 and TRBJ1-1): DTGVSQNPRHKITKRGQNVTFRCDPISEHNRLYWYRQTLGQGPEFLTYFQNEAQLEKSRLLSDRFSAERPKGSFSTLEIQRTEQGDSAMYLCASSFTQNTEAFFGQGTRLTVV.

The table lists this clonotype with many counts. The V call is TRBV15, the J call TRBJ2-1, with D hard to call. Germline lookup yields CDR1 LNHNV and CDR2 YYDKDF (reference sequence). V was cut by 4 bases and J by 0 bases, with 10 bases left in between. This CDR3 region has 15 residues. CDR3: CATSTRTSSYNEQFF. The CDR3 DNA follows: TGTGCCACCAGCACCAGAACAAGCTCCTACAATGAGCAGTTCTTC.

There are a few counts of this clonotype. The J gene is TRBJ2-6, the V gene TRBV7-6, with 10 bases aligning to TRBD1. The V gene end was trimmed by 3 bases and the J gene end by 2 bases; junction bases not matched to a gene: 7. Per germline, CDR1 SGHVS and CDR2 FNYEAQ. CDR3 length: 18 amino acids. For the CDR3, the DNA is TGTGCCAGCAGCTTCGGGACAGGGGTTGCCCCTGGGGCCAACGTCCTGACTTTC. This translates into CASSFGTGVAPGANVLTF.

This clonotype was picked up a small number of times. J is TRBJ1-5 and V is TRBV6-2 or TRBV6-3; D not certain. The V end lost 2 bases, the J end lost 2 bases, and 10 bases lay between the germline ends. Germline loops: CDR1 MNHEY, CDR2 SVGEGT. This CDR3 comprises 15 residues. CDR3 nucleotides: TGTGCCAGCAGTTACAAGGGTGTCGGCAATCAGCCCCAGCATTTT. As protein: CASSYKGVGNQPQHF.

In the case of this clonotype: The junction and the germline gene differ at one end; a read error may be behind it. The chain employs TRBV6-6 and TRBJ2-1; D possibly corresponds to TRBD1 (6 bases). The CDR3 is 20 amino acids. From germline, CDR1 is MNHNY and CDR2 SVGAGI (reference sequence). This CDR3 is CASSEPARQDKGWVYKEQFF. The CDR3 region has the DNA TGTGCCAGCAGTGAGCCGGCTAGACAGGATAAGGGATGGGTATACAAGGAGCAGTTCTTC.

The sample holds many counts of this clonotype. The chain recombines TRBV4-3 with TRBJ1-1; 8 bases fit TRBD1. V lost 0 bases and J lost 4; bases outside the gene matches: 4. In germline, CDR1 is LGHNA, CDR2 YSLEER. The CDR3 is 15 residues long. CDR3 sequence (DNA): TGCGCCAGCAGCCAAGATACAGGGGGGCCCACTGAAGCTTTCTTT. Residues: CASSQDTGGPTEAFF.

The V and J genes are TRBV5-4 and TRBJ2-3; D ambiguous. V was trimmed by 5 bases and J by 1 base, leaving 8 bases between them. The CDR3 sequence is 13 residues long. Germline CDR1 is SGHNT and CDR2 is YYREEE (reference sequence). The CDR3 here is CASRSWGTDTQYF. CDR3 bases: TGTGCCAGCAGGAGTTGGGGCACAGATACGCAGTATTTT.

V gene TRBV7-2 combines with J gene TRBJ2-6; D is ambiguous. The V and J ends lost 1 base and 4 bases respectively, with 11 bases between them. CDR3 length: 16 residues. The V gene's germline CDR1 is SGHTA and CDR2 FQGNSA. CDR3 in DNA: TGTGCCAGCAGCTTAGAGTTCAGGACGGGGGCCAACGTCCTGACTTTC. Translating gives CASSLEFRTGANVLTF.

This clonotype was observed a handful of times. The chain recombines TRBV4-3 with TRBJ1-5; D unclear. The germline gives CDR1 LGHNA, CDR2 YSLEER. The CDR3 has 13 amino acids. V dropped 0 bases and J dropped 11 bases, with 11 bases sitting between them. The CDR3 is CASSQDFSHTQHF. The CDR3 DNA is TGCGCCAGCAGCCAAGATTTCAGCCACACCCAGCATTTT.

This clonotype was found a few times. The J gene is TRBJ1-2, the V gene TRBV20-1; D is undetermined. The CDR3 extends over 13 amino acids. Germline CDR1 is DFQATT and CDR2 is SNEGSKA (reference sequence). V was trimmed by 0 bases and J by 2 bases, leaving 7 bases between them. The DNA for the CDR3 is TGCAGTGCTAGAGAAACAGCAAACTATGGCTACACCTTC. It is translated as CSARETANYGYTF.

This clonotype was counted at least ten times. The CDR3 here is CASSLETAAAEQFF. In DNA, the CDR3 is TGTGCCAGCAGCTTAGAAACGGCCGCGGCTGAGCAGTTCTTC. The rearrangement links TRBV7-9 to TRBJ2-1; D is uncertain. V gave up 1 base and J gave up 9 bases, with 13 bases separating them. The CDR3 has 14 residues. Per germline, CDR1 SEHNR and CDR2 FQNEAQ (reference sequence).

This clonotype was detected ten times or more. The genes are TRBV19 and TRBJ1-3; D remains ambiguous. CDR1 LNHDA and CDR2 SQIVND come from the germline V gene (reference sequence). Trimming left V 5 bases short and J 0 bases short, with 5 bases between. This CDR3 is 13 amino acids long. CDR3 nucleotide sequence: TGTGCCAGTAGTTTCATCTCTGGAAACACCATATATTTT. It yields the protein CASSFISGNTIYF. The entire variable domain, with the rest obtained from reference TRBV19 and TRBJ1-3, is as follows: DGGITQSPKYLFRKEGQNVTLSCEQNLNHDAMYWYRQDPGQGLRLIYYSQIVNDFQKGDIAEGYSVSREKKESFPLTVTSAQKNPTAFYLCASSFISGNTIYFGEGSWLTVV.

In this sample, this clonotype turned up many times. This CDR3 reads CASSLDGSTDTQYF. CDR3 DNA: TGTGCCAGCAGCTTAGATGGCAGCACAGATACGCAGTATTTT. V and J are TRBV7-2 and TRBJ2-3, with D unresolved. Germline values: CDR1 SGHTA, CDR2 FQGNSA. Trimming removed 1 base from V and 0 bases from J, with 5 bases in between. The CDR3 totals 14 residues.

This clonotype was picked up many times. This chain uses TRBV19 with TRBJ1-4, with 9 bases lining up with TRBD1. CDR1 is LNHDA, CDR2 SQIVND, per germline (reference sequence). CDR3 length: 15 amino acids. The V and J ends lost 5 bases and 10 bases, in that order; junction bases with no gene match: 11. This CDR3 is CASSFWGQGSSKLFF. The CDR3 DNA is TGTGCCAGTAGTTTCTGGGGACAGGGATCGTCAAAACTGTTTTTT.

This clonotype was detected only a few times. The V call is TRBV6-1, the J call TRBJ1-2; TRBD1 matches at 8 bases. This CDR3 comprises 14 residues. Germline values: CDR1 MNHNS, CDR2 SASEGT. The junction had 9 bases not matched to a gene; V was cut back by 5 bases and J by 7 bases. The CDR3 region is CASSPRTGQSGYTF. The CDR3, as DNA: TGTGCCAGCAGTCCCCGGACAGGGCAGAGTGGCTACACCTTC.

V and J are TRBV2 and TRBJ2-7; D unresolved. CDR1 is SNHLY, CDR2 FYNNEI, per germline. Trimming removed 0 bases at V and 0 bases at J, with 12 bases between. The CDR3 is 16 amino acids. The CDR3 DNA reads as TGTGCCAGCAGTGAAGCGGCGTGGGCGGCCTCCTACGAGCAGTACTTC. Its protein is CASSEAAWAASYEQYF.